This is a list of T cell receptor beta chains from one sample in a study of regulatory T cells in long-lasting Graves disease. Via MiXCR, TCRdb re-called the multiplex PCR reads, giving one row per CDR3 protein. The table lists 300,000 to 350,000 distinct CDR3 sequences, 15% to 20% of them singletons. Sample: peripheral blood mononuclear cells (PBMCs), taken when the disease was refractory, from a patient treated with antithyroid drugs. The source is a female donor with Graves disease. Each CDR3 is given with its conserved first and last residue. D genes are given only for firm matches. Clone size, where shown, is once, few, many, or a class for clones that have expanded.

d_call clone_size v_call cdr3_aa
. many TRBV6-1 CASRPDINNQPQHF
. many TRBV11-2 CASSLGPRVGSYEQYF
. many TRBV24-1 CATSDSQEATEAFF
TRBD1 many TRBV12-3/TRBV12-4 CASSLEASRGTGIF
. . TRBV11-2 CASSLVGGREPQHF
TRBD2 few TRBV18 CASSPPAGGPFSNEQFF
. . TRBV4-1 CASSAVGSNQPQHF
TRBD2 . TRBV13 CASSLGLREGETQYF
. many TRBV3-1 CASSHQGLKAFF
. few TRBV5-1 CASSRGTDSYEQYF
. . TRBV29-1 CSVEKLTGGGYTF
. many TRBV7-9 CASSFEVTRYQETQYF
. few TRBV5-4 CASSYDSYGYTF
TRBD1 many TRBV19 CASSVHTGQVNQPQHF
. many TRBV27 CASSLYGWGLNTGELFF
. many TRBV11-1 CASSSAGGASEKLFF
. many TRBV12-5 CASGFIPSNEKLFF
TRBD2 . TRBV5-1 CASSLIAGDPNEQFF
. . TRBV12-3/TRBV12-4 CASRMGDEAFF
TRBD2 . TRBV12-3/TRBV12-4 CASSTSSGKRYEQYF
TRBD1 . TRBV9 CASSGGGGTGRNEQFF
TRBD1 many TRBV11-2 CASSSGDRVFRETQYF
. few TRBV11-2 CASSLDLWQTYEQYF
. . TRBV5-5 CASSFFPENVAFF
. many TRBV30 CAWSVQETQYF
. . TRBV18 CASSPGAFGNTEAFF
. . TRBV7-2 CASSLTLDNEQFF
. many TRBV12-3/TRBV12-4 CASSLRTGGREQYF
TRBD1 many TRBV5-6 CASSLARGPQPQHF
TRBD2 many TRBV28 CASSRLDAGGRGEQYF
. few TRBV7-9 CASSLAAGNQPQHF
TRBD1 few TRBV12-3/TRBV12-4 CASSDRTGGTANYGYTF
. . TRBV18 CASSPRQENTEAFF
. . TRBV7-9 CASSYTAPRETQYF
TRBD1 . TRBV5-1 CASSLMGTGAYNEQFF
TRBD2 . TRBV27 CASSFGLGGVRGDETQYF
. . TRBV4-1 CASSQDGQGYNSPLHF
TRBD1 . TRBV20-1 CSASLGTGGRNTQYF
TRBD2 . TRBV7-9 CASSPNPVRERYNEQFF
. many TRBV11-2 CASSTQTYEQYF
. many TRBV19 CASSIGGRPNQPQHF
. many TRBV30 CAWSGGEKLFF